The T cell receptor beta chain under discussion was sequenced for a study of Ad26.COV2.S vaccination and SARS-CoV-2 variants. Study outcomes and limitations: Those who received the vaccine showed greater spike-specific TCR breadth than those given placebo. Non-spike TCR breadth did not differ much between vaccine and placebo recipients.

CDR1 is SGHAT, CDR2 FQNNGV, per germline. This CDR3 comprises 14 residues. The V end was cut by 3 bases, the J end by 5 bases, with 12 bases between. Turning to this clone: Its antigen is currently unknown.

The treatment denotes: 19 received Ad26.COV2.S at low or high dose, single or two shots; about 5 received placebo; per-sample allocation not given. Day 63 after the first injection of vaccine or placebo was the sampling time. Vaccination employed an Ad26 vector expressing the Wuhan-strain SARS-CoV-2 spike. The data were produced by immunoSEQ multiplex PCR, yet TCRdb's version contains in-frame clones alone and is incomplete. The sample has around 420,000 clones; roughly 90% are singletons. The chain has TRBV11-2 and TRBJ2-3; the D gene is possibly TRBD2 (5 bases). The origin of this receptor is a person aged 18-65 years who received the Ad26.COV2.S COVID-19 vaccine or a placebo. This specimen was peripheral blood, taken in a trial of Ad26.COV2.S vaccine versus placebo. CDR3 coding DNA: TGTGCCAGCAGCTTGTTCCCAGCGGAAGATACGCAGTATTTT. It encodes CASSLFPAEDTQYF.